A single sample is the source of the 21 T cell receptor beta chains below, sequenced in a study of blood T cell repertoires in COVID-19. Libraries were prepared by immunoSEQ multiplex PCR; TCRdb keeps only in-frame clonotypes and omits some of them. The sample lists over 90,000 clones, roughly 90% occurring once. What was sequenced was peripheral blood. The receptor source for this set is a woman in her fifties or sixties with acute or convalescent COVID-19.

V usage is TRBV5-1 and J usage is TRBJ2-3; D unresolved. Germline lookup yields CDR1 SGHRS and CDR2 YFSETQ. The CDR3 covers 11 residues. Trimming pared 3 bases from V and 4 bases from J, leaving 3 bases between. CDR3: CASSSADTQYF. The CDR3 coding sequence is TGCGCCAGCAGCTCCGCAGATACGCAGTATTTT.

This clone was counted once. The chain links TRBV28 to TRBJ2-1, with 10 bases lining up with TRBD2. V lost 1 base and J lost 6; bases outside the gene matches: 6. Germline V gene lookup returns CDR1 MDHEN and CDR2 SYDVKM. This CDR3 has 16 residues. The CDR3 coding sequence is TGTGCCAGCAGTTTATCTGGGCTAGCGGGGGCCAATGAGCAGTTCTTC. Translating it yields CASSLSGLAGANEQFF.

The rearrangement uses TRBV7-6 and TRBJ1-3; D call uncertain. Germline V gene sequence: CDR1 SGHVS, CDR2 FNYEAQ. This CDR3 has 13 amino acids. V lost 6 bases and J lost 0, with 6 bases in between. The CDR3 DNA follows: TGTGCCAGCAGTCCTCTCTCTGGAAACACCATATATTTT. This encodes CASSPLSGNTIYF.

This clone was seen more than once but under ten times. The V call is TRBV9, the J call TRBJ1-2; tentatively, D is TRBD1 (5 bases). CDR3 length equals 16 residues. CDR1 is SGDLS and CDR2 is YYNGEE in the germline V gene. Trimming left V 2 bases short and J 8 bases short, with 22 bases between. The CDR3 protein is CASSVRPTGLSRGYTF. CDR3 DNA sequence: TGTGCCAGCAGCGTCAGACCCACAGGCCTCTCTCGAGGCTACACCTTC.

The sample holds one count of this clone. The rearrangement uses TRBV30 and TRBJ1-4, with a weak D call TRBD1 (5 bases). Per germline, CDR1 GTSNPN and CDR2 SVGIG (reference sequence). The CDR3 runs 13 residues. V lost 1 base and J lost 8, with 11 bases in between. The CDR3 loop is CAWSGRVLEKLFF. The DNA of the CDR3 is TGTGCCTGGAGTGGCAGGGTCTTAGAAAAACTGTTTTTT.

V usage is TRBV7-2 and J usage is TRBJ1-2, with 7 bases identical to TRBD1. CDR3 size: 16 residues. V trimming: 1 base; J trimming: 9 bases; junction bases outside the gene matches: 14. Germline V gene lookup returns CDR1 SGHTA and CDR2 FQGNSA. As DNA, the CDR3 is TGTGCCAGCAGCTTAGTTAGAACAGGGTCACAGGGGAGCTACACCTTC. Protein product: CASSLVRTGSQGSYTF.

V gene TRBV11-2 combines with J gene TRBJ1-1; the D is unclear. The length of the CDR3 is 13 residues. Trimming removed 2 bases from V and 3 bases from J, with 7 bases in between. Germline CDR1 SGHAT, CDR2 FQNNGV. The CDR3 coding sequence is TGTGCCAGCAGCTTAAATACAGACACTGAAGCTTTCTTT. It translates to CASSLNTDTEAFF.

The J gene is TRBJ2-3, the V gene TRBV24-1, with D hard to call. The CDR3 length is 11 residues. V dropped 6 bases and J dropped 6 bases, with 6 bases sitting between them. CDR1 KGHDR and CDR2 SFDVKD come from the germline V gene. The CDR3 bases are TGTGCCACCAGTCGCCGGGATACGCAGTATTTT. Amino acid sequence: CATSRRDTQYF.

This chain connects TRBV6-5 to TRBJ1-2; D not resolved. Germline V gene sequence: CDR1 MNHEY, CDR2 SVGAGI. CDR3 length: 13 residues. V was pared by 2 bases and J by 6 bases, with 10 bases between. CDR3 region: CASSYAAGNGYTF. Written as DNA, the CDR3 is TGTGCCAGCAGTTACGCCGCCGGGAATGGCTACACCTTC.

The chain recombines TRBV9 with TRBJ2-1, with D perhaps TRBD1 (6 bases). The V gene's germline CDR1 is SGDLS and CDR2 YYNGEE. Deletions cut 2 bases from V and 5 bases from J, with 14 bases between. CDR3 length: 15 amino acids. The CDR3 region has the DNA TGTGCCAGCAGCGTGGAGACAGGAAACCACAATGAGCAGTTCTTC. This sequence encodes CASSVETGNHNEQFF.

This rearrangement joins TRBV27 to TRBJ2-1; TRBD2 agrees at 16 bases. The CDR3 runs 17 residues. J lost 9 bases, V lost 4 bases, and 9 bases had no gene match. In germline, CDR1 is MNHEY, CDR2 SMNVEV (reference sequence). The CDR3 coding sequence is TGTGCCAGCAGTTCCCAAGGGACTAGCGGGAGGGCCGTTGAGCAGTTCTTC. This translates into CASSSQGTSGRAVEQFF.

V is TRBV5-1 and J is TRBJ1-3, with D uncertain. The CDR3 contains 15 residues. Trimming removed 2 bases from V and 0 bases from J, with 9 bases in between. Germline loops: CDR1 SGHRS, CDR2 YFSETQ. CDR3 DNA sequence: TGCGCCAGCAGCTTAGAGGGCAGCTCTGGAAACACCATATATTTT. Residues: CASSLEGSSGNTIYF.

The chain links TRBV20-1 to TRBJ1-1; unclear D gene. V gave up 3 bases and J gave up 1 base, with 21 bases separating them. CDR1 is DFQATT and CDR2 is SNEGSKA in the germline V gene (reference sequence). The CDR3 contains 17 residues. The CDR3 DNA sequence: TGCAGTGCTAGTTCCAGCTGGGGAGGGCAGAGGAACACTGAAGCTTTCTTT. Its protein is CSASSSWGGQRNTEAFF.

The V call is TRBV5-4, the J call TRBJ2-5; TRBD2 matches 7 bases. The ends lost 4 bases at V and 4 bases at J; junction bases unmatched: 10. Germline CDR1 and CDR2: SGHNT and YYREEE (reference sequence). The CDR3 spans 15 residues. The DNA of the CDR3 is TGTGCCAGCAGCCCTGGGGGGGTGGGCAGAGAGACCCAGTACTTC. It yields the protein CASSPGGVGRETQYF.

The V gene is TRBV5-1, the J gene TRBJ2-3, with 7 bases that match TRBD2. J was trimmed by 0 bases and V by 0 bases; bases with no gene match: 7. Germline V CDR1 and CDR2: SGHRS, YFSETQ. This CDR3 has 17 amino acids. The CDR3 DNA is TGCGCCAGCAGCTTGGGGCTAGGCGGGGGAAGCACAGATACGCAGTATTTT. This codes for CASSLGLGGGSTDTQYF.

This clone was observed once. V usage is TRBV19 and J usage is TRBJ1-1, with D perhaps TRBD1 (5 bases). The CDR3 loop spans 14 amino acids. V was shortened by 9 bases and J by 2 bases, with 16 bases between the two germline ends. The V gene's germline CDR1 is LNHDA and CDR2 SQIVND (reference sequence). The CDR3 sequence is CASRVDPPNTEAFF. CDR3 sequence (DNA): TGTGCCAGCAGGGTGGACCCTCCCAACACTGAAGCTTTCTTT.

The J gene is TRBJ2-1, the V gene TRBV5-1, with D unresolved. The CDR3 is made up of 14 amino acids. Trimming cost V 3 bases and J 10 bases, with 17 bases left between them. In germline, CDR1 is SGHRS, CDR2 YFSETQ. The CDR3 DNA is TGCGCCAGCAGCTCTCTAAGGTTGCAGGAAGAGCAGTTCTTC. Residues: CASSSLRLQEEQFF.

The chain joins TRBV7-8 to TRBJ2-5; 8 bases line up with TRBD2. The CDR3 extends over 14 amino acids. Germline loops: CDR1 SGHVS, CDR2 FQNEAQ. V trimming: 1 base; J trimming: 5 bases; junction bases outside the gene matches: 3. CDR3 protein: CASSLGGTRETQYF. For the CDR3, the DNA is TGTGCCAGCAGCTTAGGGGGGACTAGGGAGACCCAGTACTTC.

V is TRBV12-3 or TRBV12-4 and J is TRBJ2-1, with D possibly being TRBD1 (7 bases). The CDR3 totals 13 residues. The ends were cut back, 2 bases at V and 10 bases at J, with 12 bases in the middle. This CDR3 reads CASSLLQGGEQFF. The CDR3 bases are TGTGCCAGCAGTTTACTGCAGGGGGGAGAGCAGTTCTTC.

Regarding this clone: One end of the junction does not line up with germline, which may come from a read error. The CDR3 DNA sequence: TGTGCCAGCCGCTTTACTAGCGGGAGCGCCGGGGAGCTGTTTTTT. Amino acids: CASRFTSGSAGELFF. The chain is built from TRBV11-1 and TRBJ2-2, with 11 bases fitting TRBD2. This CDR3 is 15 amino acids long. The germline gives CDR1 SGHAT, CDR2 FQDESV (reference sequence).

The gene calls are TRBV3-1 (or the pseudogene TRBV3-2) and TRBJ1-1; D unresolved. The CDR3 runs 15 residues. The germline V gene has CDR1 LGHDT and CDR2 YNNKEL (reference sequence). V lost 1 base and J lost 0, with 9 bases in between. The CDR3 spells CASSQVSRLNTEAFF. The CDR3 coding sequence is TGTGCCAGCAGCCAAGTGTCCCGGTTGAACACTGAAGCTTTCTTT.